A single sample is the source of the 27 T cell receptor beta chains below, sequenced in a study of technical replicates of blood from a few donors. Assay used: immunoSEQ multiplex PCR; TCRdb lists only in-frame clones, some missing. The profile shows fewer than 20,000 clones, about four fifths of them singletons. Sequencing was carried out using PBMCs. These receptor sequences come from a human donor in good health. Some clones in this sample may be carry-over from other donors' samples.

This rearrangement joins TRBV19 to TRBJ1-4, with D perhaps TRBD1 (6 bases). In germline, CDR1 is LNHDA, CDR2 SQIVND (reference sequence). V lost 4 bases and J lost 0, with 9 bases in between. The CDR3 spans 15 residues. CDR3 coding DNA: TGTGCCAGTAGTACCCGACAGGCAACTAATGAAAAACTGTTTTTT. Its translation is CASSTRQATNEKLFF.

The rearrangement links TRBV11-2 to TRBJ2-1; 12 bases agree with TRBD2. This CDR3 comprises 15 residues. V shed 4 bases and J 9 bases; nucleotides not matched to a gene: 7. Germline-derived CDR1 and CDR2 are SGHAT and FQNNGV. CDR3 residues: CASSSGLAGSGEQFF. CDR3 sequence (DNA): TGTGCCAGCAGCTCTGGACTAGCGGGATCGGGTGAGCAGTTCTTC. The full variable domain, rest sourced from reference TRBV11-2 and TRBJ2-1, is EAGVAQSPRYKIIEKRQSVAFWCNPISGHATLYWYQQILGQGPKLLIQFQNNGVVDDSQLPKDRFSAERLKGVDSTLKIQPAKLEDSAVYLCASSSGLAGSGEQFFGPGTRLTVL.

The chain couples TRBV5-1 to TRBJ2-3, with 8 bases identical to TRBD2. Germline loops: CDR1 SGHRS, CDR2 YFSETQ. Trimming at V came to 5 bases and at J to 2 bases, leaving 4 bases not matched to a gene. The CDR3 covers 14 residues. The CDR3, as DNA: TGCGCCAGCAGAACTAGCGGTCCCACAGATACGCAGTATTTT. Translated, it gives CASRTSGPTDTQYF.

The V gene is TRBV2, the J gene TRBJ2-5, with a tentative D call TRBD2 (5 bases). Germline V gene data show CDR1 as SNHLY and CDR2 as FYNNEI. The CDR3 contains 13 residues. V was cut by 6 bases and J by 3 bases, with 11 bases left in between. The CDR3 sequence is CASRTDFKETQYF. The CDR3 nucleotides are TGTGCCAGCAGGACGGACTTTAAAGAGACCCAGTACTTC.

The chain joins TRBV7-9 to TRBJ2-7; D uncertain. The V and J ends lost 5 bases and 7 bases respectively, with 18 bases between them. This CDR3 has 14 residues. CDR1 SEHNR and CDR2 FQNEAQ come from the germline V gene (reference sequence). The CDR3 spells CASSPPNRHGEQYF. CDR3 nucleotides: TGTGCCAGCAGCCCTCCTAACCGGCACGGGGAGCAGTACTTC.

The rearrangement uses TRBV19 and TRBJ1-1; D may be TRBD1 (5 bases). Germline V gene sequence: CDR1 LNHDA, CDR2 SQIVND (reference sequence). Trimming pared 3 bases from V and 6 bases from J, leaving 14 bases between. This CDR3 has 14 residues. The CDR3 region has the DNA TGTGCCAGTAGTATTCTAGGGCAAGGGGCTGAAGCTTTCTTT. Amino acid sequence: CASSILGQGAEAFF. Combining the CDR3 with reference TRBV19 and TRBJ1-1 gives the whole variable domain DGGITQSPKYLFRKEGQNVTLSCEQNLNHDAMYWYRQDPGQGLRLIYYSQIVNDFQKGDIAEGYSVSREKKESFPLTVTSAQKNPTAFYLCASSILGQGAEAFFGQGTRLTVV.

The chain couples TRBV19 to TRBJ2-2, with 7 nucleotides matching TRBD1. From germline, CDR1 is LNHDA and CDR2 SQIVND (reference sequence). This CDR3 spans 14 amino acids. The V and J ends lost 5 bases and 3 bases, in that order; junction bases with no gene match: 3. Here the CDR3 DNA reads TGTGCCAGTAGTCGGGACAGCTACACCGGGGAGCTGTTTTTT. Amino acid sequence: CASSRDSYTGELFF.

This chain uses TRBV7-6 with TRBJ2-1, with TRBD2 matching 14 bases. V lost 3 bases, J lost 8 bases, and 3 bases stayed unmatched. The CDR3 is 15 amino acids. Germline V CDR1 and CDR2: SGHVS, FNYEAQ. The CDR3 loop reads CASSLGTSGSYEQFF. The DNA of the CDR3 is TGTGCCAGCAGCTTGGGGACTAGCGGGAGCTATGAGCAGTTCTTC.

The chain carries TRBV5-1 and TRBJ2-4; D gene ambiguous. Trimming removed 2 bases at V and 3 bases at J, with 15 bases between. This CDR3 has 16 amino acids. The germline V gene encodes CDR1 SGHRS and CDR2 YFSETQ. The CDR3 here is CASSLEIQVGKNIQYF. The CDR3 region has the DNA TGCGCCAGCAGCTTAGAAATTCAGGTCGGCAAAAACATTCAGTACTTC. The full variable domain, rest sourced from reference TRBV5-1 and TRBJ2-4, is KAGVTQTPRYLIKTRGQQVTLSCSPISGHRSVSWYQQTPGQGLQFLFEYFSETQRNKGNFPGRFSGRQFSNSRSEMNVSTLELGDSALYLCASSLEIQVGKNIQYFGAGTRLSVL.

This chain links TRBV5-1 with TRBJ1-1; perhaps TRBD1 as D (6 bases). The CDR3 spans 16 residues. CDR1 is SGHRS and CDR2 is YFSETQ in the germline V gene. V dropped 1 base and J dropped 1 base, with 14 bases sitting between them. The CDR3 nucleotides are TGCGCCAGCAGCTTGAATGTACAAGGGGGGAACACTGAAGCTTTCTTT. Translating gives CASSLNVQGGNTEAFF.

The chain links TRBV6-5 to TRBJ2-2; 7 bases are shared with TRBD1. The germline gives CDR1 MNHEY, CDR2 SVGAGI. Unmatched junction bases numbered 4, after V lost 3 bases and J lost 0 bases. The CDR3 loop spans 16 amino acids. For the CDR3, the DNA is TGTGCCAGCAGTTATATCCAGGGGGCGAACACCGGGGAGCTGTTTTTT. Protein sequence: CASSYIQGANTGELFF.

The CDR3 DNA follows: TGTGCCAGAAGCTTGGCGGCAGGGTTTTTCTACGAGCAGTACTTC. This encodes CARSLAAGFFYEQYF. The chain joins TRBV5-3 to TRBJ2-7, with D possibly being TRBD1 (5 bases). TRBV5-3 is an open reading frame, and its role is uncertain. Trimming cost V 0 bases and J 3 bases, with 13 bases left between them. CDR3 length: 15 residues.

V is TRBV6-5 and J is TRBJ2-3; 15 bases agree with TRBD2. Trimming took 5 bases from V and 4 from J; bases not matched to a gene: 1. From germline, CDR1 is MNHEY and CDR2 SVGAGI. The CDR3 is made up of 15 amino acids. CDR3 DNA sequence: TGTGCCAGCAGTGGACTAGCGGGAGGGGCAGATACGCAGTATTTT. The encoded protein is CASSGLAGGADTQYF.

This clone was seen once. The rearrangement links TRBV28 to TRBJ1-5; 7 nucleotides match TRBD1. Germline V lookup: CDR1 MDHEN, CDR2 SYDVKM. J gave up 2 bases and V 4 bases, and 8 bases lay outside the gene matches. CDR3 length: 16 amino acids. For the CDR3, the DNA is TGTGCCAGCAGTTCTTTACAGGGGTCGGGCAATCAGCCCCAGCATTTT. Its translation: CASSSLQGSGNQPQHF.

This CDR3 reads CASSVQGISTEAFF. The CDR3 nucleotides are TGTGCCAGCAGCGTACAGGGGATTTCCACTGAAGCTTTCTTT. The chain has TRBV9 and TRBJ1-1, with D perhaps matching TRBD1 (6 bases). The CDR3 runs to 14 residues. Germline CDR1 and CDR2: SGDLS and YYNGEE. The V gene lost 1 base and the J gene lost 4 bases, with 11 bases spanning the gap.

This chain links TRBV2 with TRBJ2-7; D is undetermined. The germline V gene encodes CDR1 SNHLY and CDR2 FYNNEI. CDR3 length: 13 residues. Trimming pared 4 bases from V and 1 base from J, leaving 8 bases between. In nucleotides, the CDR3 is TGTGCCAGCAGTGTAGGCGGATCCTACGAGCAGTACTTC. As protein: CASSVGGSYEQYF.

The chain employs TRBV5-1 and TRBJ1-2, with a possible D match to TRBD1 (5 bases). Germline V gene data show CDR1 as SGHRS and CDR2 as YFSETQ. The CDR3 is made up of 15 amino acids. Trimming shortened V by 4 bases and J by 8 bases, and 21 bases separated the two germline ends. In DNA form, the CDR3 reads TGCGCCAGCAGCGACCGGGGACTCTACTCCGAAGGCTACACCTTC. It yields the protein CASSDRGLYSEGYTF.

Comments on this clone: Other DNA sequences in this specimen translate into the identical CDR3. The genes are TRBV7-3 and TRBJ2-5; D may be TRBD2 (5 bases). The V gene lost 8 bases and the J gene lost 5 bases, with 15 bases spanning the gap. This CDR3 is 13 amino acids long. Per germline, CDR1 SGHTA and CDR2 FQGTGA. The CDR3: CASSLREGETQYF. CDR3 sequence (DNA): TGTGCCAGCTCCCTGAGGGAAGGGGAGACCCAGTACTTC.

The chain links TRBV4-1 to TRBJ1-3; D unclear. CDR3 length: 15 amino acids. Germline-derived CDR1 and CDR2 are MGHRA and YSYEKL. Trimming stripped 2 bases from V and 2 bases from J, with 10 bases between. This chain's CDR3 is CASSQPSATGNTIYF. CDR3 bases: TGCGCCAGCAGCCAACCGTCCGCGACTGGAAACACCATATATTTT.

The chain uses TRBV2 and TRBJ2-2; D unresolved. The V gene lost 4 bases and the J gene lost 3 bases, with 3 bases spanning the gap. The CDR3 loop spans 12 amino acids. Looked up from germline, CDR1 is SNHLY and CDR2 is FYNNEI. The CDR3 region has the DNA TGTGCCAGCAGTGGAGACACCGGGGAGCTGTTTTTT. This gives the protein CASSGDTGELFF.

The chain has TRBV4-1 and TRBJ1-1; D not resolved. CDR1 and CDR2 (germline): MGHRA, YSYEKL. The CDR3 runs to 11 residues. Trimming took 5 bases from V and 5 from J, leaving 6 bases between them. Here the CDR3 DNA reads TGCGCCAGCAGCGGCATTACTGAAGCTTTCTTT. This codes for CASSGITEAFF.

The chain links TRBV2 to TRBJ2-2; TRBD1 might be the D (5 bases). This CDR3 comprises 12 residues. Trimming left V 7 bases short and J 3 bases short, with 6 bases between. Per germline, CDR1 SNHLY and CDR2 FYNNEI. The CDR3 loop reads CASTRDTGELFF. DNA for the CDR3: TGTGCCAGCACCAGGGACACCGGGGAGCTGTTTTTT. Supplemented by reference TRBV2 and TRBJ2-2, the full variable domain reads EPEVTQTPSHQVTQMGQEVILRCVPISNHLYFYWYRQILGQKVEFLVSFYNNEISEKSEIFDDQFSVERPDGSNFTLKIRSTKLEDSAMYFCASTRDTGELFFGEGSRLTVL.

The chain has TRBV11-3 and TRBJ2-1; a weak D match, TRBD2 (5 bases). The V gene's germline CDR1 is SGHNT and CDR2 YENEEA. This CDR3 has 14 residues. Deletions cut 5 bases from V and 1 base from J, with 9 bases between. CDR3 sequence reads: CASSLSVSYNEQFF. In DNA form, the CDR3 reads TGTGCCAGCAGCCTTAGCGTGTCCTACAATGAGCAGTTCTTC.

The CDR3 here is CASSPSGGAGNEQFF. CDR3 sequence (DNA): TGTGCCAGCAGCCCCAGCGGGGGGGCTGGGAATGAGCAGTTCTTC. The rearrangement joins TRBV9 to TRBJ2-1, with 10 bases aligning to TRBD2. From germline, CDR1 is SGDLS and CDR2 YYNGEE. The CDR3 consists of 15 residues. Trimming at V came to 4 bases and at J to 7 bases, leaving 8 bases not matched to a gene.

The chain joins TRBV5-6 to TRBJ2-1; TRBD2 agrees at 13 bases. Germline V gene lookup returns CDR1 SGHDT and CDR2 YYEEEE. V dropped 0 bases and J dropped 0; count of bases not matched to a gene: 3. The CDR3 totals 18 residues. CDR3 loop: CASSLVGLAGSSYNEQFF. CDR3 nucleotides: TGTGCCAGCAGCTTGGTGGGACTAGCGGGAAGCTCCTACAATGAGCAGTTCTTC.

The V call is TRBV14, the J call TRBJ1-2, with a weak D call TRBD1 (6 bases). V dropped 4 bases and J dropped 3 bases, with 9 bases sitting between them. The CDR3 is 13 amino acids. Per germline, CDR1 SGHDN and CDR2 FVKESK. CDR3 in amino acids: CASSRDTYYGYTF. The CDR3 nucleotides read TGTGCCAGCAGCCGGGACACTTACTATGGCTACACCTTC.

This chain joins TRBV1 and TRBJ1-5; TRBD1 is taken as the D call from the table, unchecked against the DNA. TRBV1 is listed as a pseudogene. This CDR3 region has 19 residues. The CDR3 coding sequence is TGCACCAGCAGCCAAGTGGGGACACGTCTAAAGAATAGCAATCAGCCCCAGCATTTT. The encoded protein is CTSSQVGTRLKNSNQPQHF.